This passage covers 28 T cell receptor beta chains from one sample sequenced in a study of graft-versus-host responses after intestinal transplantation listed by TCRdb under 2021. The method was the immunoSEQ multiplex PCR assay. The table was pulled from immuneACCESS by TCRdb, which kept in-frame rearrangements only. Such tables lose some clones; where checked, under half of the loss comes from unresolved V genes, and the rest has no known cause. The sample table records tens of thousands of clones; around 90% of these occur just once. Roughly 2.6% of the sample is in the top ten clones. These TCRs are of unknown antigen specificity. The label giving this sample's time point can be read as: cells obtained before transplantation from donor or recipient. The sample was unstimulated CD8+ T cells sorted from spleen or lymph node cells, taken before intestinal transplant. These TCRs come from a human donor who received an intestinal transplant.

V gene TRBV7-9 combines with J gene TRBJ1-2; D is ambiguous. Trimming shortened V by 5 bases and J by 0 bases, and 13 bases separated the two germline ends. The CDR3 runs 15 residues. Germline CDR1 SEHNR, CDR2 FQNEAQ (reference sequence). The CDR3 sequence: CASSGAGSANYGYTF. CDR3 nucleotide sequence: TGTGCCAGCAGCGGAGCGGGTTCGGCTAACTATGGCTACACCTTC.

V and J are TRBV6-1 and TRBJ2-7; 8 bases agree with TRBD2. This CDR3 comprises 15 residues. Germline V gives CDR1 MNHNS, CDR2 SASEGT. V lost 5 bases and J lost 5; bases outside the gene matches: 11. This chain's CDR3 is CASSSTGGPLDEQYF. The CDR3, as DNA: TGTGCCAGCAGTTCTACGGGAGGGCCGCTCGACGAGCAGTACTTC.

The chain's CDR3 is CASSPFAPGHQLYEQYF. CDR3 DNA: TGTGCCAGCTCACCATTCGCTCCGGGACACCAGCTCTACGAGCAGTACTTC. The chain employs TRBV18 and TRBJ2-7, with D perhaps matching TRBD1 (6 bases). V dropped 2 bases and J dropped 3 bases, with 20 bases sitting between them. Germline lookup yields CDR1 KGHSH and CDR2 LQKENI. The CDR3 totals 17 residues.

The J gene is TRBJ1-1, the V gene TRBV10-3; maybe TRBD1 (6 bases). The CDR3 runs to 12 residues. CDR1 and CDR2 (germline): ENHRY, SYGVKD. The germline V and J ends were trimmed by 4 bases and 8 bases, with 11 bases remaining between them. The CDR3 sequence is CAISGQDSEAFF. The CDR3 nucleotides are TGTGCCATCAGTGGACAGGATTCCGAAGCTTTCTTT.

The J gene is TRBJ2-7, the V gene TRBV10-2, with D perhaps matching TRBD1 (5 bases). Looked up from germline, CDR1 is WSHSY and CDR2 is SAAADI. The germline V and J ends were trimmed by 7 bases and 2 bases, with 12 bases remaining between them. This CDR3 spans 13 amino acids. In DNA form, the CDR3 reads TGCGCCAGCAACCCAGGGATACCCTACGAGCAGTACTTC. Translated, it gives CASNPGIPYEQYF.

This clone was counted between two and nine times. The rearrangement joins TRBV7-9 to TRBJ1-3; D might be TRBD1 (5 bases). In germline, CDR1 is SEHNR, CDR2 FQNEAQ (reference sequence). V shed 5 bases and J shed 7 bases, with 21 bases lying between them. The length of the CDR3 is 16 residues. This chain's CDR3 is CASSPPLTDNRNTIYF. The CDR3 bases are TGTGCCAGCAGCCCTCCTCTAACGGACAACCGGAACACCATATATTTT.

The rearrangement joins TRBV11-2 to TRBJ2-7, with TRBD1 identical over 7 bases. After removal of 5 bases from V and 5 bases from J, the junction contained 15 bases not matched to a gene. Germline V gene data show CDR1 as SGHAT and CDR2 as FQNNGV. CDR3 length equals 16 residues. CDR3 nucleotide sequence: TGTGCCAGCAGCCTTAGTGAGGGGGTGACAGGGAACGAGCAGTACTTC. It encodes CASSLSEGVTGNEQYF.

The CDR3 DNA follows: TGTGCCAGCAGGGGACAGGACCAGTCCTACGAGCAGTACTTC. Its translation is CASRGQDQSYEQYF. The rearrangement joins TRBV6-6 to TRBJ2-7, with 8 bases identical to TRBD1. This CDR3 comprises 14 residues. Germline V CDR1 and CDR2: MNHNY, SVGAGI (reference sequence). Unmatched junction bases numbered 5, after V lost 6 bases and J lost 1 base.

In nucleotides, the CDR3 is TGCGCCAGCAGCCTACCGACAGGGGGCTTATTCTACAATGAGCAGTTCTTC. Protein product: CASSLPTGGLFYNEQFF. The chain carries TRBV4-1 and TRBJ2-1; TRBD1 matches 10 bases. The germline V gene has CDR1 MGHRA and CDR2 YSYEKL. V lost 4 bases, J lost 3 bases, and 9 bases stayed unmatched. The CDR3 extends over 17 amino acids.

DNA of the CDR3: TGTGCCAGCTCACCATCCCTGGGGGAGGCCTCCTACGAGCAGTACTTC. It specifies CASSPSLGEASYEQYF. This chain links TRBV18 with TRBJ2-7, with D possibly matching TRBD2 (6 bases). Trimming shortened V by 2 bases and J by 0 bases, and 14 bases separated the two germline ends. Germline assignment: CDR1 KGHSH and CDR2 LQKENI. The length of the CDR3 is 16 residues.

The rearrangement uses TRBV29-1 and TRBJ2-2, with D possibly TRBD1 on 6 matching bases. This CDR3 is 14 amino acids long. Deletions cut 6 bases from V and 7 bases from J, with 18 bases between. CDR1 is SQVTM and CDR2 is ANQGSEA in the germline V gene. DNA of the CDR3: TGCAGCGTGGAAACAGGGAGCATGAGCGGGGAGCTGTTTTTT. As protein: CSVETGSMSGELFF.

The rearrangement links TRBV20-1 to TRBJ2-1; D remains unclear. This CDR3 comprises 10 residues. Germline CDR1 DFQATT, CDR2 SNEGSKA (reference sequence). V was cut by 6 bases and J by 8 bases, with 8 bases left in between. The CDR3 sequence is CSARPDEQFF. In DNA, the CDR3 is TGCAGTGCCCGCCCGGATGAGCAGTTCTTC.

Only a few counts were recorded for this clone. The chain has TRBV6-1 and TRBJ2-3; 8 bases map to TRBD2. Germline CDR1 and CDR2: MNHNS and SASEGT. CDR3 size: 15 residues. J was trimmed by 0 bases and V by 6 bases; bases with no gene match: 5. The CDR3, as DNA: TGTGCCAGCAGCGAGATAGCGGGGAGCACAGATACGCAGTATTTT. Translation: CASSEIAGSTDTQYF.

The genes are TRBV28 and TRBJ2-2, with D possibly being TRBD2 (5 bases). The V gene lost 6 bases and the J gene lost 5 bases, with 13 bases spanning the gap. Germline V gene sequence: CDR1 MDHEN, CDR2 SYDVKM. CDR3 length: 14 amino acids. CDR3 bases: TGTGCCAGCAGCCGAATCGGGGAAACCGGGGAGCTGTTTTTT. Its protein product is CASSRIGETGELFF.

CDR3 in DNA: TGTGCCAGCAGTTTCCTGCCCGGGATTCTCTACAATGAGCAGTTCTTC. Its protein product is CASSFLPGILYNEQFF. The chain uses TRBV27 and TRBJ2-1; tentative D call: TRBD2 (5 bases). The CDR3 contains 16 residues. V lost 3 bases and J 3 bases, leaving 15 bases between the germline ends. Germline lookup yields CDR1 MNHEY and CDR2 SMNVEV (reference sequence).

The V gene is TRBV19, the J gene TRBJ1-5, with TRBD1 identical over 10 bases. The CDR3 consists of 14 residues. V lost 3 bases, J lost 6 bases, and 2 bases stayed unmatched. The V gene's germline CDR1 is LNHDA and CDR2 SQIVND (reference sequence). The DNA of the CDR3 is TGTGCCAGTAGTATGGGACAGGGGAGTCAGCCCCAGCATTTT. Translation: CASSMGQGSQPQHF.

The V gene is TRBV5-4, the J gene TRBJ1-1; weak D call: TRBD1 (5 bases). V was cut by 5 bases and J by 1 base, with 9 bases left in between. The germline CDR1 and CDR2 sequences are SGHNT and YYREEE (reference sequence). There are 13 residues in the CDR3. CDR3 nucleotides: TGTGCCAGCAGACCCGACAGGAACACTGAAGCTTTCTTT. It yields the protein CASRPDRNTEAFF.

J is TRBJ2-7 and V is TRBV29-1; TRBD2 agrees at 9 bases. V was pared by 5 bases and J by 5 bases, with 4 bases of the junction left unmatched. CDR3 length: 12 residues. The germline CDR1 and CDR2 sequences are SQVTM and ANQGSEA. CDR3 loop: CSVRREGHEQYF. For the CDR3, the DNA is TGCAGCGTTCGGCGGGAGGGACACGAGCAGTACTTC.

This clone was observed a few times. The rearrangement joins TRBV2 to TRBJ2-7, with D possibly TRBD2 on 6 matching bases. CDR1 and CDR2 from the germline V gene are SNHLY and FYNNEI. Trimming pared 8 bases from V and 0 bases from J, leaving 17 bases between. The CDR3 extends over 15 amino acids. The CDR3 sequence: CASERWGDLSYEQYF. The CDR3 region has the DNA TGTGCCAGCGAAAGGTGGGGGGACCTCTCCTACGAGCAGTACTTC.

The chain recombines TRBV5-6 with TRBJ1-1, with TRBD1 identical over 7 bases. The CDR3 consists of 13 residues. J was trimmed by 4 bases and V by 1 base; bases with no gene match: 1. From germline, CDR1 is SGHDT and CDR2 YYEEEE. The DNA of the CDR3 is TGTGCCAGCAGCTTGACAGGGGCCACTGAAGCTTTCTTT. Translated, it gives CASSLTGATEAFF.

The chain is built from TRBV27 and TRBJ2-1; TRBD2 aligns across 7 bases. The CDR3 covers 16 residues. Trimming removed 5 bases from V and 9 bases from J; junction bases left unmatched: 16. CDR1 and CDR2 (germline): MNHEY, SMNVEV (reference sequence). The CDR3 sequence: CASSRASRERGGEQFF. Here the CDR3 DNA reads TGTGCCAGCAGTCGTGCCTCGCGGGAGCGGGGAGGTGAGCAGTTCTTC.

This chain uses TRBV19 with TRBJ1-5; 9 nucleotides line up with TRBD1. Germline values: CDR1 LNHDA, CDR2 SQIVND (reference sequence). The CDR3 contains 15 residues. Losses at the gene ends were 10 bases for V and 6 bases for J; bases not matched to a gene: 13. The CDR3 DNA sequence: TGTGCCACGAGCGAAGTCGGACAGGGGAGTCAGCCCCAGCATTTT. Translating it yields CATSEVGQGSQPQHF.

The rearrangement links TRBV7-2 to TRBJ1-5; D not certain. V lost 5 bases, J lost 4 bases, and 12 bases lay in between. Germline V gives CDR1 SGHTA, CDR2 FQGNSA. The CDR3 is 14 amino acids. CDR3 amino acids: CASSLRVENQPQHF. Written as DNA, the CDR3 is TGTGCCAGCAGCCTTCGGGTAGAGAATCAGCCCCAGCATTTT. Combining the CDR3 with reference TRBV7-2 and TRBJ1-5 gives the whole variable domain GAGVSQSPSNKVTEKGKDVELRCDPISGHTALYWYRQSLGQGLEFLIYFQGNSAPDKSGLPSDRFSAERTGGSVSTLTIQRTQQEDSAVYLCASSLRVENQPQHFGDGTRLSIL.

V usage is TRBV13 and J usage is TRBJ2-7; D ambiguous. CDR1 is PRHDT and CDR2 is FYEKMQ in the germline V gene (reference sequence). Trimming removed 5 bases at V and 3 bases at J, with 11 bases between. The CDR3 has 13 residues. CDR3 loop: CASSPYPGYEQYF. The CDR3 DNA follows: TGTGCCAGCAGCCCATATCCGGGCTACGAGCAGTACTTC.

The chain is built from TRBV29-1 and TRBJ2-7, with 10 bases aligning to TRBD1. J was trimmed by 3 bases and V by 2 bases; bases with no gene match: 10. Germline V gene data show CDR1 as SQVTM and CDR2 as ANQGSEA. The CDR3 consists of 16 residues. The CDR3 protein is CSVEPATGTGDYEQYF. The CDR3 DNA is TGCAGCGTTGAACCGGCCACCGGGACAGGGGACTACGAGCAGTACTTC.

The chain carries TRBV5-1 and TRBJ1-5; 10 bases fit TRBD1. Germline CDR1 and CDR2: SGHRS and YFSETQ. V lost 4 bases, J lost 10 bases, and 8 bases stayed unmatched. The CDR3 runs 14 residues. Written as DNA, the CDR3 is TGCGCCAGCAGCCCTGACAGGGGGCTGGAACCCCAGCATTTT. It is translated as CASSPDRGLEPQHF.

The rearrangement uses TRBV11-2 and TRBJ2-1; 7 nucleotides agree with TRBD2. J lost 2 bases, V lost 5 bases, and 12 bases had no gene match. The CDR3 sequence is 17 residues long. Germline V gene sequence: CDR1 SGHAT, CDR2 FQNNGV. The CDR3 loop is CASSPYRGDGAYNEQFF. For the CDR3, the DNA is TGTGCCAGCAGCCCCTATCGGGGGGATGGGGCCTACAATGAGCAGTTCTTC.

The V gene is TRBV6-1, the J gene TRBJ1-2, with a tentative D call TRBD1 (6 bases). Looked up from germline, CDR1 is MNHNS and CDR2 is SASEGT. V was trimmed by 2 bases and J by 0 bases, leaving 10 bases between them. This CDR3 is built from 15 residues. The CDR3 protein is CASSERDRSNYGYTF. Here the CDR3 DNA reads TGTGCCAGCAGTGAACGAGACAGGTCTAACTATGGCTACACCTTC.